The clone carrying this T cell receptor beta chain was counted at least ten times. This sample stems from a study of T-cell reconstitution after alpha-beta-depleted transplantation in children. Molecular barcoding with unique molecular identifiers was used for the TCRbeta library. Each CDR3 protein gets one entry after TCRdb re-called the PCR reads with MiXCR. Of almost 500,000 distinct CDR3 sequences listed, roughly a tenth are singletons. V was trimmed by 1 base and J by 4 bases, leaving 11 bases between them. CDR1 SGHNT and CDR2 YYREEE come from the germline V gene (reference sequence). The CDR3 covers 15 residues.

This clonotype originated in a child aged 2-9 years with inherited bone marrow failure, due to receive a stem cell transplant. The rearrangement links TRBV5-4 to TRBJ2-2; D possibly corresponds to TRBD1 (5 bases). The specimen comprised PBMCs, sampled before TCRalphabeta/CD19-depleted stem cell transplant. The CDR3 loop is CASSLFPRGTGELFF. For the CDR3, the DNA is TGTGCCAGCAGCTTGTTTCCTAGGGGCACCGGGGAGCTGTTTTTT.